The 22 T cell receptor beta chains reported below all come from one sample, sequenced in a study of cytomegalovirus exposure and HLA in healthy donors. Measured with immunoSEQ multiplex PCR; TCRdb has only the in-frame clones, and not every one. This sample yields tens of thousands of clones, of which over 85% are seen a single time; roughly 4.4% belongs to the top ten. Source material: PBMCs. These TCRs come from a young man in good health and CMV-seropositive.

The V and J genes are TRBV28 and TRBJ2-3; D is perhaps TRBD2 (5 bases). CDR1 is MDHEN and CDR2 is SYDVKM in the germline V gene. CDR3 length: 16 residues. V was pared by 3 bases and J by 0 bases, with 13 bases between. Here the CDR3 reads CASSFPPGGSTDTQYF. The CDR3 nucleotides are TGTGCCAGCAGTTTCCCACCGGGCGGGAGCACAGATACGCAGTATTTT. Together with reference TRBV28 and TRBJ2-3, the CDR3 gives the full variable domain: DVKVTQSSRYLVKRTGEKVFLECVQDMDHENMFWYRQDPGLGLRLIYFSYDVKMKEKGDIPEGYSVSREKKERFSLILESASTNQTSMYLCASSFPPGGSTDTQYFGPGTRLTVL.

This chain connects TRBV6-1 to TRBJ1-1; D is unresolved. Trimming pared 4 bases from V and 2 bases from J, leaving 5 bases between. Germline CDR1 and CDR2: MNHNS and SASEGT. This CDR3 has 12 residues. CDR3 loop: CASSVFNTEAFF. The CDR3 bases are TGTGCCAGCAGTGTCTTCAACACTGAAGCTTTCTTT.

The rearrangement links TRBV29-1 to TRBJ2-7, with a possible D match to TRBD2 (5 bases). The germline CDR1 and CDR2 sequences are SQVTM and ANQGSEA. The germline V and J ends were trimmed by 3 bases and 3 bases, with 18 bases remaining between them. CDR3 size: 15 residues. CDR3 sequence: CSVERLSGFFYEQYF. The CDR3 DNA follows: TGCAGCGTTGAGCGGCTCTCGGGGTTTTTCTACGAGCAGTACTTC.

V is TRBV5-8 and J is TRBJ2-6, with 7 bases matching TRBD1. This CDR3 is 18 amino acids long. The V gene end was trimmed by 4 bases and the J gene end by 0 bases; junction bases not matched to a gene: 10. Germline V gene lookup returns CDR1 SGHTS and CDR2 YDEGEE. The chain's CDR3 is CASSPGTVLLSGANVLTF. As DNA, the CDR3 is TGTGCCAGCAGCCCCGGGACAGTTCTCCTCTCTGGGGCCAACGTCCTGACTTTC.

J is TRBJ2-3 and V is TRBV19; 10 nucleotides align to TRBD2. Germline CDR1 reads LNHDA; CDR2 reads SQIVND (reference sequence). The ends lost 4 bases at V and 0 bases at J; junction bases unmatched: 13. The CDR3 extends over 19 amino acids. DNA for the CDR3: TGTGCCAGTAGTACAAGACTAGCGGGCTACACGGGGAGCACAGATACGCAGTATTTT. Translation: CASSTRLAGYTGSTDTQYF.

The J gene is TRBJ2-7, the V gene TRBV2; the match to TRBD1 covers 9 bases. Germline-derived CDR1 and CDR2 are SNHLY and FYNNEI. The CDR3 length is 15 residues. Germline trimming cut 4 bases from V and 3 bases from J; bases unmatched to any gene: 7. CDR3 amino acids: CASSVFQGQGYEQYF. In DNA form, the CDR3 reads TGTGCCAGCAGTGTTTTTCAGGGACAGGGCTACGAGCAGTACTTC.

This rearrangement joins TRBV6-4 to TRBJ2-2; no firm D call. Trimming took 4 bases from V and 3 from J, leaving 6 bases between them. The CDR3 spans 13 residues. The V gene's germline CDR1 is MRHNA and CDR2 SNTAGT. CDR3 residues: CASSAPDTGELFF. CDR3 in DNA: TGTGCCAGCAGTGCCCCGGACACCGGGGAGCTGTTTTTT.

The chain couples TRBV6-5 to TRBJ1-1; D remains unclear. The ends were cut back, 8 bases at V and 1 base at J, with 11 bases in the middle. This CDR3 contains 13 residues. The V gene's germline CDR1 is MNHEY and CDR2 SVGAGI. This CDR3 is CASHERGNTEAFF. CDR3 DNA: TGTGCCAGCCATGAGCGGGGGAACACTGAAGCTTTCTTT.

The chain combines TRBV7-3 with TRBJ1-4; 7 bases line up with TRBD1. There are 15 residues in the CDR3. Unmatched junction bases numbered 14, after V lost 9 bases and J lost 7 bases. Germline values: CDR1 SGHTA, CDR2 FQGTGA. CDR3 region: CARSGRGPGGEKLFF. CDR3 DNA: TGTGCCAGGAGCGGCCGGGGCCCAGGGGGTGAAAAACTGTTTTTT.

The CDR3 loop reads CASSLLGILNTDTQYF. Here the CDR3 DNA reads TGTGCCAGCAGTTTGCTCGGGATCTTAAACACAGATACGCAGTATTTT. J is TRBJ2-3 and V is TRBV27; D is possibly TRBD2 (5 bases). The CDR3 loop spans 16 amino acids. The V gene's germline CDR1 is MNHEY and CDR2 SMNVEV (reference sequence). V lost 3 bases and J 2 bases, leaving 15 bases between the germline ends.

This chain joins TRBV27 and TRBJ2-7; D perhaps matches TRBD1 (6 bases). Germline CDR1 MNHEY, CDR2 SMNVEV (reference sequence). The CDR3 consists of 12 residues. V lost 4 bases, J lost 3 bases, and 7 bases lay in between. CDR3: CASSSQGYEQYF. The CDR3 nucleotides are TGTGCCAGCAGTTCACAGGGCTACGAGCAGTACTTC.

This clone was detected only a few times. The rearrangement links TRBV7-9 to TRBJ2-7, with 8 bases aligning to TRBD1. Germline values: CDR1 SEHNR, CDR2 FQNEAQ (reference sequence). This CDR3 contains 14 residues. The V segment lost 6 bases and the J segment 2 bases; nucleotides outside the gene matches: 6. In nucleotides, the CDR3 is TGTGCCAGCAGTTCCGACAGGGGTACCTACGAGCAGTACTTC. It encodes CASSSDRGTYEQYF.

The chain joins TRBV5-1 to TRBJ2-7, with 9 bases matching TRBD1. Germline-derived CDR1 and CDR2 are SGHRS and YFSETQ. Unmatched junction bases numbered 3, after V lost 0 bases and J lost 5 bases. The length of the CDR3 is 14 residues. The chain's CDR3 is CASSLVGTGNEQYF. The CDR3 DNA follows: TGCGCCAGCAGCTTGGTAGGGACAGGGAACGAGCAGTACTTC.

This chain joins TRBV28 and TRBJ2-7; possibly TRBD1 for D (5 bases). Per germline, CDR1 MDHEN and CDR2 SYDVKM. The CDR3 is 15 residues long. V lost 5 bases and J 2 bases, leaving 16 bases between the germline ends. The CDR3 here is CASSPNLGDPYEQYF. CDR3 nucleotides: TGTGCCAGCAGTCCTAACCTAGGGGATCCCTACGAGCAGTACTTC.

This chain uses TRBV9 with TRBJ1-5, with D maybe TRBD1 (5 bases). Germline V gene lookup returns CDR1 SGDLS and CDR2 YYNGEE. This CDR3 spans 15 amino acids. The ends were cut back, 3 bases at V and 0 bases at J, with 10 bases in the middle. CDR3 bases: TGTGCCAGCAGCGCCGCGGGGGATAGCAATCAGCCCCAGCATTTT. It is translated as CASSAAGDSNQPQHF.

The genes are TRBV2 and TRBJ2-3; 8 bases are a match to TRBD1. CDR3 length: 15 residues. Trimming took 4 bases from V and 4 from J; bases not matched to a gene: 7. Germline CDR1 is SNHLY and CDR2 is FYNNEI. DNA of the CDR3: TGTGCCAGCAGTGTCCGGACAGGGACCGCAGATACGCAGTATTTT. Its translation is CASSVRTGTADTQYF.

The chain is built from TRBV5-3 and TRBJ1-5; 9 nucleotides agree with TRBD1. TRBV5-3 is reported as an ORF; its role is uncertain. The CDR3 length is 14 residues. V was pared by 4 bases and J by 3 bases, with 2 bases of the junction left unmatched. DNA for the CDR3: TGTGCCAGAAGCAGGGACAGGGCCAATCAGCCCCAGCATTTT. This translates into CARSRDRANQPQHF.

This chain links TRBV27 with TRBJ2-2, with D hard to call. The CDR3 covers 12 residues. Trimming stripped 4 bases from V and 2 bases from J, with 2 bases between. Looked up from germline, CDR1 is MNHEY and CDR2 is SMNVEV (reference sequence). The chain's CDR3 is CASSSNTGELFF. The CDR3 coding sequence is TGTGCCAGCAGTTCTAACACCGGGGAGCTGTTTTTT.

The gene calls are TRBV7-2 and TRBJ1-5; the match to TRBD1 covers 11 bases. The germline V gene encodes CDR1 SGHTA and CDR2 FQGNSA. This CDR3 has 17 residues. The J segment lost 6 bases and the V segment lost 1 base, leaving 8 bases of the junction unmatched. In DNA form, the CDR3 reads TGTGCCAGCAGCTTAGGGAGGACAGGGGGCGTTGGTCAGCCCCAGCATTTT. This encodes CASSLGRTGGVGQPQHF.

V is TRBV6-5 and J is TRBJ2-1, with 8 bases identical to TRBD2. CDR3 length: 15 residues. Trimming cost V 5 bases and J 6 bases; bases outside gene matches: 9. The germline gives CDR1 MNHEY, CDR2 SVGAGI. The CDR3 is CASSRTSRGTNEQFF. In DNA, the CDR3 is TGTGCCAGCAGTCGGACTAGCAGAGGGACCAATGAGCAGTTCTTC.

CDR3 coding DNA: TGTGCCAGCTCACCATCCAGGGATTATCCGGAGACCCAGTACTTC. Protein sequence: CASSPSRDYPETQYF. The chain joins TRBV18 to TRBJ2-5; tentatively, D is TRBD1 (5 bases). This CDR3 is 15 amino acids long. Germline loops: CDR1 KGHSH, CDR2 LQKENI. V shed 2 bases and J shed 5 bases, with 15 bases lying between them. The full variable domain, its missing parts supplied by reference TRBV18 and TRBJ2-5, is NAGVMQNPRHLVRRRGQEARLRCSPMKGHSHVYWYRQLPEEGLKFMVYLQKENIIDESGMPKERFSAEFPKEGPSILRIQQVVRGDSAAYFCASSPSRDYPETQYFGPGTRLLVL.

The chain uses TRBV6-1 and TRBJ2-1, with 9 bases identical to TRBD1. The CDR3 extends over 16 amino acids. The trim removed 6 bases at V and 7 bases at J, leaving 13 bases unmatched. Germline V gene sequence: CDR1 MNHNS, CDR2 SASEGT. CDR3 protein: CASSENRGQGYNEQFF. In nucleotides, the CDR3 is TGTGCCAGCAGCGAAAACCGCGGACAGGGGTATAATGAGCAGTTCTTC.